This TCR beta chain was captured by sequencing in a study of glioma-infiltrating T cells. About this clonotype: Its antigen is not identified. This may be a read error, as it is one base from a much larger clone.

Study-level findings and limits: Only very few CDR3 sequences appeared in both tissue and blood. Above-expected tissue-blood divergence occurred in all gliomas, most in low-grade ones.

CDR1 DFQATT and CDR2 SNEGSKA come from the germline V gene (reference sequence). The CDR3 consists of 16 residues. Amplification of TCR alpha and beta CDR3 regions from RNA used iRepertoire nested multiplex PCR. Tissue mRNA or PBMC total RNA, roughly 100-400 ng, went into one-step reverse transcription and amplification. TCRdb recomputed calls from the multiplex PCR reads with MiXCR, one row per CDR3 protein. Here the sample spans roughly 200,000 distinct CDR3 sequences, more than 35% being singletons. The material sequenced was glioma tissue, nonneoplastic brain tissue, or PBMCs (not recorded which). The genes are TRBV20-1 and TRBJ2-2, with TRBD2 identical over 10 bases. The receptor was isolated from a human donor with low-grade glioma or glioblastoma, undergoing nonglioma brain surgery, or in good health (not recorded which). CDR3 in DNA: TGCAGTGCTAGAAACCTACTAGCGGGAAACACCTGGGAGCTGTTTTTT. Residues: CSARNLLAGNTWELFF.